Presented here are 28 T cell receptor beta chains from one specimen sequenced in a study of blood T cells in healthy people across ages (dated by TCRdb to 2014 to 2015). The library was prepared using 5' RACE. Sequencing relied on an Illumina HiSeq 2500. A second about 7 to 11 cycle PCR used a sample-barcoded 5' primer and a J-beta primer mix. Using fastp trimming at Q25 and MiXCR clonotype assembly, TCRdb reanalyzed the public sequencing data and kept in-frame beta chains. Records with the same CDR3 protein are collapsed into one entry carrying the most frequent genes and DNA. This sample is represented by about 970,000 distinct CDR3 sequences; roughly half of them were singletons. Roughly 23% of the sample lies in the top ten. Sequenced material: blood. These receptor sequences come from a woman aged 60 to 75 in good health.

On this clonotype itself: Mismatch with germline at one junction end may stem from a read error. The chain uses TRBV7-3 and TRBJ2-2, with 7 bases matching TRBD2. The germline gives CDR1 SGHTA, CDR2 FQGTGA. The CDR3 is 18 residues long. CDR3 sequence reads: CVSSPTVGLRDDTGELFF. CDR3 nucleotides: TGTGTCAGCAGCCCGACCGTGGGACTACGGGACGACACCGGGGAGCTGTTTTTT.

The chain uses TRBV11-3 and TRBJ2-1; unclear D gene. The ends were cut back, 5 bases at V and 12 bases at J, with 23 bases in the middle. In germline, CDR1 is SGHNT, CDR2 YENEEA. The CDR3 consists of 15 residues. The CDR3 spells CASSPIGWSGVVQFF. The CDR3, as DNA: TGTGCCAGCAGCCCCATAGGCTGGTCTGGGGTCGTGCAGTTCTTC.

This clonotype has a handful of counts. The chain carries TRBV12-3 or TRBV12-4 and TRBJ1-2, with 10 bases identical to TRBD1. The V and J ends lost 5 bases and 6 bases, in that order; junction bases with no gene match: 3. The length of the CDR3 is 13 residues. The CDR3 is CASSPTGGNGYTF. CDR3 sequence (DNA): TGTGCCAGCAGTCCGACAGGGGGCAATGGCTACACCTTC.

The chain couples TRBV6-6 to TRBJ2-1, with D possibly TRBD2 on 5 matching bases. The CDR3 spans 13 residues. Deletions cut 2 bases from V and 10 bases from J, with 12 bases between. Germline assignment: CDR1 MNHNY and CDR2 SVGAGI (reference sequence). This CDR3 reads CASSYGSGNEQFF. CDR3 nucleotide sequence: TGTGCCAGCAGTTACGGGTCGGGGAACGAGCAGTTCTTC.

V gene TRBV24-1 combines with J gene TRBJ2-3, with D tentatively TRBD2 (5 bases). The germline V gene has CDR1 KGHDR and CDR2 SFDVKD. The CDR3 covers 17 residues. V dropped 3 bases and J dropped 2 bases, with 17 bases sitting between them. CDR3: CATSDPVQAEFTDTQYF. Here the CDR3 DNA reads TGTGCCACCAGTGATCCCGTTCAAGCGGAGTTCACAGATACGCAGTATTTT.

Only a few counts were recorded for this clonotype. This chain links TRBV20-1 with TRBJ2-3, with 8 bases lining up with TRBD1. The CDR3 runs to 15 residues. Germline CDR1 and CDR2: DFQATT and SNEGSKA (reference sequence). V lost 5 bases, J lost 0 bases, and 7 bases stayed unmatched. CDR3 protein: CSASLRTGSTDTQYF. CDR3 coding DNA: TGCAGTGCTTCACTCCGGACAGGGAGCACAGATACGCAGTATTTT.

This clonotype was counted a few times. The V and J genes are TRBV2 and TRBJ1-5; possibly TRBD1 for D (5 bases). This CDR3 spans 13 amino acids. Germline V CDR1 and CDR2: SNHLY, FYNNEI. The V and J ends lost 3 bases and 6 bases respectively, with 9 bases between them. The CDR3 here is CASSEQGGQPQHF. CDR3 bases: TGTGCCAGCAGTGAGCAGGGAGGTCAGCCCCAGCATTTT.

V is TRBV5-1 and J is TRBJ1-6; 8 bases fit TRBD1. The CDR3 covers 17 residues. Trimming cost V 3 bases and J 4 bases; bases outside gene matches: 9. From germline, CDR1 is SGHRS and CDR2 YFSETQ. Here the CDR3 reads CASSSDRGQGYNSPLHF. For the CDR3, the DNA is TGCGCCAGCAGCTCTGACAGGGGACAAGGTTATAATTCACCCCTCCACTTT. Based on the CDR3 plus reference TRBV5-1 and TRBJ1-6, the full variable domain is KAGVTQTPRYLIKTRGQQVTLSCSPISGHRSVSWYQQTPGQGLQFLFEYFSETQRNKGNFPGRFSGRQFSNSRSEMNVSTLELGDSALYLCASSSDRGQGYNSPLHFGNGTRLTVT.

This chain links TRBV18 with TRBJ2-5, with D unresolved. V lost 3 bases, J lost 2 bases, and 16 bases lay in between. This CDR3 region has 16 residues. Germline loops: CDR1 KGHSH, CDR2 LQKENI. CDR3 protein: CASSPDLVAVQETQYF. The CDR3 DNA sequence: TGTGCCAGCTCACCGGATCTGGTCGCGGTACAAGAGACCCAGTACTTC. Complete variable domain (other parts from reference TRBV18 and TRBJ2-5): NAGVMQNPRHLVRRRGQEARLRCSPMKGHSHVYWYRQLPEEGLKFMVYLQKENIIDESGMPKERFSAEFPKEGPSILRIQQVVRGDSAAYFCASSPDLVAVQETQYFGPGTRLLVL.

This rearrangement joins TRBV6-1 to TRBJ2-7; weak D call: TRBD1 (5 bases). Germline lookup yields CDR1 MNHNS and CDR2 SASEGT. The ends were cut back, 2 bases at V and 5 bases at J, with 13 bases in the middle. The CDR3 sequence is 14 residues long. In nucleotides, the CDR3 is TGTGCCAGCAGTGAAAGGGGTAGAGCTAACGAGCAGTACTTC. Translation: CASSERGRANEQYF.

V and J are TRBV29-1 and TRBJ2-1; possible D gene TRBD2, 6 bases. The CDR3 has 11 residues. Germline-derived CDR1 and CDR2 are SQVTM and ANQGSEA. V lost 7 bases and J 7 bases, leaving 11 bases between the germline ends. For the CDR3, the DNA is TGCAGCGGCTCGGAGGGGAATGAGCAGTTCTTC. This codes for CSGSEGNEQFF.

The rearrangement uses TRBV10-1 and TRBJ2-3; 7 bases are shared with TRBD2. Germline CDR1 is WNHNN and CDR2 is SYGVQD (reference sequence). Unmatched junction bases numbered 11, after V lost 6 bases and J lost 2 bases. The CDR3 covers 16 residues. The CDR3 reads CASSDPARENTDTQYF. CDR3 DNA sequence: TGCGCCAGCAGCGACCCAGCGCGGGAGAACACAGATACGCAGTATTTT.

This clonotype was recorded a few times. The chain carries TRBV7-2 and TRBJ2-5, with D perhaps matching TRBD2 (5 bases). This CDR3 comprises 14 residues. Per germline, CDR1 SGHTA and CDR2 FQGNSA. V lost 5 bases and J 2 bases, leaving 12 bases between the germline ends. CDR3 sequence reads: CASSPLKRQETQYF. CDR3 DNA sequence: TGTGCCAGCAGCCCCCTCAAGCGGCAAGAGACCCAGTACTTC.

V and J are TRBV10-1 and TRBJ2-1; 10 bases align to TRBD2. Looked up from germline, CDR1 is WNHNN and CDR2 is SYGVQD (reference sequence). Trimming took 3 bases from V and 5 from J; bases not matched to a gene: 4. The CDR3 extends over 15 amino acids. The DNA of the CDR3 is TGCGCCAGCAGTGAAACACTAGCGGGAAACAATGAGCAGTTCTTC. It is translated as CASSETLAGNNEQFF.

The V and J genes are TRBV11-2 and TRBJ1-2; no reliable D call. Germline V lookup: CDR1 SGHAT, CDR2 FQNNGV. With 5 bases removed from V and 6 bases from J, the gap between germline ends came to 13 bases. The CDR3 sequence is 13 residues long. Here the CDR3 reads CASSLGYMDGYTF. CDR3 nucleotide sequence: TGTGCCAGCAGCCTAGGGTACATGGATGGCTACACCTTC. Complete variable domain (other parts from reference TRBV11-2 and TRBJ1-2): EAGVAQSPRYKIIEKRQSVAFWCNPISGHATLYWYQQILGQGPKLLIQFQNNGVVDDSQLPKDRFSAERLKGVDSTLKIQPAKLEDSAVYLCASSLGYMDGYTFGSGTRLTVV.

V and J are TRBV9 and TRBJ2-1; D may be TRBD1 or TRBD2 (5 bases each). Trimming took 2 bases from V and 13 from J, leaving 16 bases between them. The CDR3 runs to 13 residues. Germline V gives CDR1 SGDLS, CDR2 YYNGEE. The CDR3 loop is CASSVTNRDAQFF. The CDR3 DNA sequence: TGTGCCAGCAGCGTTACCAATCGGGACGCCCAGTTCTTC.

This clonotype was counted a few times. This chain connects TRBV20-1 to TRBJ2-7, with 9 bases aligning to TRBD1. Germline V gene data show CDR1 as DFQATT and CDR2 as SNEGSKA (reference sequence). The CDR3 consists of 12 residues. CDR3 sequence (DNA): TGCAGGCTGCGGGACAGGGTCTACGAGCAGTACTTC. Protein product: CRLRDRVYEQYF.

This rearrangement joins TRBV5-1 to TRBJ1-2, with D possibly matching TRBD1 (6 bases). This CDR3 comprises 12 residues. CDR1 and CDR2 from the germline V gene are SGHRS and YFSETQ. V lost 4 bases, J lost 7 bases, and 11 bases lay in between. CDR3 loop: CASSLKQGGYTF. DNA of the CDR3: TGCGCCAGCAGCCTAAAACAGGGTGGCTACACCTTC.

This clonotype turned up a few times. V is TRBV25-1 and J is TRBJ2-3; 9 positions match TRBD1. This CDR3 is 15 amino acids long. Germline-derived CDR1 and CDR2 are MGHDK and SYGVNS. Germline trimming cut 4 bases from V and 3 bases from J; bases unmatched to any gene: 5. The CDR3 protein is CASSGDRAVTDTQYF. The CDR3 region has the DNA TGTGCCAGCAGTGGGGACAGGGCGGTGACAGATACGCAGTATTTT.

This chain links TRBV7-2 with TRBJ2-5; 8 bases agree with TRBD2. The DNA matches TRBJ2-7 better at its end, which makes the J call doubtful. Germline CDR1 reads SGHTA; CDR2 reads FQGNSA. The CDR3 totals 14 residues. The CDR3 nucleotides read TGTGCCAGCAGCCCCCAGTTCGGGAGGGGCGAGCAGTACTTC. Protein sequence: CASSPQFGRGEQYF.

This clonotype was observed a few times. The CDR3 sequence: CASSSYTQEEQFF. CDR3 sequence (DNA): TGTGCCAGCAGCTCATATACCCAAGAAGAGCAGTTCTTC. The rearrangement uses TRBV7-2 and TRBJ2-1; D is undetermined. Germline CDR1 is SGHTA and CDR2 is FQGNSA. This CDR3 has 13 residues. Trimming cost V 4 bases and J 10 bases, with 14 bases left between them.

The rearrangement links TRBV29-1 to TRBJ2-1; the D gene is possibly TRBD1 (5 bases). CDR3 size: 15 residues. V was clipped by 1 base and J by 0 bases, with 10 bases between them. CDR1 is SQVTM and CDR2 is ANQGSEA in the germline V gene. In DNA, the CDR3 is TGCAGCGTTGAAGGGACATCGAGCTCCTACAATGAGCAGTTCTTC. It translates to CSVEGTSSSYNEQFF.

The chain recombines TRBV6-1 with TRBJ2-3; D call uncertain. Germline V CDR1 and CDR2: MNHNS, SASEGT. The CDR3 sequence is 15 residues long. Trimming took off 3 bases at V and 0 bases at J, with 10 bases between the two ends. The CDR3: CASSDDSPSTDTQYF. The DNA for the CDR3 is TGTGCCAGCAGTGACGATAGCCCTAGCACAGATACGCAGTATTTT.

In this sample, this clonotype turned up a few times. The CDR3 bases are TGCAGCGTTCTCGGGACTATCCCTGAGCAGTTCTTC. Translating it yields CSVLGTIPEQFF. J is TRBJ2-1 and V is TRBV29-1; the match to TRBD2 covers 7 bases. Germline lookup yields CDR1 SQVTM and CDR2 ANQGSEA. V lost 5 bases and J lost 9; bases outside the gene matches: 7. This CDR3 is built from 12 residues.

The chain employs TRBV4-3 and TRBJ2-2; 7 bases match TRBD1. Germline V gene data show CDR1 as LGHNA and CDR2 as YSLEER. The length of the CDR3 is 16 residues. The ends lost 0 bases at V and 4 bases at J; junction bases unmatched: 5. In nucleotides, the CDR3 is TGCGCCAGCAGCCAAGATCGGACAGGTTCCACCGGGGAGCTGTTTTTT. Its protein product is CASSQDRTGSTGELFF.

The chain joins TRBV6-2 or TRBV6-3 to TRBJ2-5; TRBD1 agrees at 8 bases. V was clipped by 2 bases and J by 11 bases; unmatched bases: 13. The length of the CDR3 is 15 residues. Germline V lookup: CDR1 MNHEY, CDR2 SVGEGT. CDR3 region: CASSYPTGQGEEQYF. The CDR3 DNA reads as TGTGCCAGCAGTTACCCCACCGGACAGGGTGAAGAGCAGTACTTC.

The table lists this clonotype with a few counts. The chain links TRBV29-1 to TRBJ2-3; 11 bases are shared with TRBD2. Unmatched junction bases numbered 9, after V lost 4 bases and J lost 0 bases. Germline assignment: CDR1 SQVTM and CDR2 ANQGSEA. The CDR3 extends over 17 amino acids. The CDR3 DNA follows: TGCAGCGTTGCAGGTCTTACTAGCGGGAGAAGCACAGATACGCAGTATTTT. Encoded protein: CSVAGLTSGRSTDTQYF.

This chain joins TRBV5-1 and TRBJ2-5, with TRBD1 matching over 8 bases. V gave up 4 bases and J gave up 4 bases; unmatched junction bases: 12. The CDR3 loop spans 16 amino acids. From germline, CDR1 is SGHRS and CDR2 YFSETQ. DNA of the CDR3: TGCGCCAGCAGCCTTCAGCCTCAGGGGGCTGGAGAGACCCAGTACTTC. Its translation is CASSLQPQGAGETQYF.